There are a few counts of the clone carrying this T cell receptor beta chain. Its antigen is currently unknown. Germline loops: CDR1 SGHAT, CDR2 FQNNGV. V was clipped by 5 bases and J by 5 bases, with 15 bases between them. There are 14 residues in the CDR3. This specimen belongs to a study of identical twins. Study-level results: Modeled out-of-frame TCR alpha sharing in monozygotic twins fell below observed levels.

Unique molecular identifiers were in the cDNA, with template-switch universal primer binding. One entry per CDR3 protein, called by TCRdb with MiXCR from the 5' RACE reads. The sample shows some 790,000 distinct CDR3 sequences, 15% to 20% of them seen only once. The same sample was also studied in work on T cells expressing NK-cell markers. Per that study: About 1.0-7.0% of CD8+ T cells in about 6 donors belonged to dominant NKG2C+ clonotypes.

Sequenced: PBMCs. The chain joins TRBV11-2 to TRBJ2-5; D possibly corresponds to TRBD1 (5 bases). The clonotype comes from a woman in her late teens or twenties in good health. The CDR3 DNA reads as TGTGCCAGCAGCCCCAAGGGGATGCCGGAGACCCAGTACTTC. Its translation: CASSPKGMPETQYF.